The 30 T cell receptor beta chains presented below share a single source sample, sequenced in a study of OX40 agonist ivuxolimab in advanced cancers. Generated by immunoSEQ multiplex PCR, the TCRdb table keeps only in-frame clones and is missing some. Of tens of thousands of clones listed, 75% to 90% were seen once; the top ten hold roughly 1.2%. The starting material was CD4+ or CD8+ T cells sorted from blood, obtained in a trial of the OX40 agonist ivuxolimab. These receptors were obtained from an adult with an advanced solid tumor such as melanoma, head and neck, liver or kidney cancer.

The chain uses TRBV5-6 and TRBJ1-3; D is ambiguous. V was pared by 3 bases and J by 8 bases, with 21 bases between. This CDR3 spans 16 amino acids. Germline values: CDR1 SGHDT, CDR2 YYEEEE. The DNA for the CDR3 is TGTGCCAGCAGCTGGTCCATCCCGGGGTGGCAAGACACCATATATTTT. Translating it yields CASSWSIPGWQDTIYF.

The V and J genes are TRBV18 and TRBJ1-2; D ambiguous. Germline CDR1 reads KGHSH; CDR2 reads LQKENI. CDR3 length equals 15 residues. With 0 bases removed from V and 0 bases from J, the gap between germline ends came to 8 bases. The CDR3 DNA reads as TGTGCCAGCTCACCACCGTCCCTAGCTAACTATGGCTACACCTTC. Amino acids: CASSPPSLANYGYTF.

CDR3 DNA: TGTGCCAGCTCTTCCTCGCAGGGGGGATCCGGGGAGCTGTTTTTT. Protein sequence: CASSSSQGGSGELFF. This chain joins TRBV6-1 and TRBJ2-2; maybe TRBD1 (7 bases). Germline assignment: CDR1 MNHNS and CDR2 SASEGT. Trimming stripped 8 bases from V and 6 bases from J, with 19 bases between. CDR3 size: 15 residues.

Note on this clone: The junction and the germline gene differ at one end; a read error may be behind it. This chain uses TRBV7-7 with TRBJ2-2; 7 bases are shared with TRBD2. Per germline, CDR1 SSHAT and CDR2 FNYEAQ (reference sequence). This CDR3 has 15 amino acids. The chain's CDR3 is CASSRGEVNTGELFF. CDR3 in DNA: TGTGCTAGCAGCCGGGGGGAGGTGAACACCGGGGAGCTGTTTTTT.

The DNA for the CDR3 is TGCGCCAGCAGCCCAGGCGGGGGGAATAACTATGGCTACACCTTC. This translates into CASSPGGGNNYGYTF. The rearrangement uses TRBV5-1 and TRBJ1-2; possible D gene TRBD1, 5 bases. Germline CDR1 SGHRS, CDR2 YFSETQ. The CDR3 runs 15 residues. Between the trimmed V and J ends, which lost 4 bases and 1 base, there was a span of 14 bases.

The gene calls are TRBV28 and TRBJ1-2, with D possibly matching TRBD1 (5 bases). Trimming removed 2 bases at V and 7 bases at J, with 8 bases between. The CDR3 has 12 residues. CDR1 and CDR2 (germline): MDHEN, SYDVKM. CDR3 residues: CASSLVGGGYTF. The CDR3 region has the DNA TGTGCCAGCAGTTTAGTCGGGGGTGGCTACACCTTC.

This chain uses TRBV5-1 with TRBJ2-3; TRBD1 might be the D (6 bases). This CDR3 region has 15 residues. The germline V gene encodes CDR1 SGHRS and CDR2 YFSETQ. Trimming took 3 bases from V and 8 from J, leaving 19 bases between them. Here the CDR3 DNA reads TGCGCCAGCAGCTCCGACCCGATGGGGGCGGGTACGCAGTATTTT. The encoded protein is CASSSDPMGAGTQYF.

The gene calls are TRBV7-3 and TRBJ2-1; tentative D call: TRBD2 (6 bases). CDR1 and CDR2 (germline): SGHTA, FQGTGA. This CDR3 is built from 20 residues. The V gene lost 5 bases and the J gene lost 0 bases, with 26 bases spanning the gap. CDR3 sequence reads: CASSRVGGGTFSSSYNEQFF. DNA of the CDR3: TGTGCCAGCAGCCGGGTCGGAGGCGGGACGTTCTCTAGCTCCTACAATGAGCAGTTCTTC.

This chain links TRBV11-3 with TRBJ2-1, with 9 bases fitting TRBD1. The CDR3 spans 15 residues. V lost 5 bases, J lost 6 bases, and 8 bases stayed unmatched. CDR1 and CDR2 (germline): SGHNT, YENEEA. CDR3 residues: CASSTGQGEGNEQFF. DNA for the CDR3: TGTGCCAGCAGCACGGGACAGGGAGAGGGCAATGAGCAGTTCTTC.

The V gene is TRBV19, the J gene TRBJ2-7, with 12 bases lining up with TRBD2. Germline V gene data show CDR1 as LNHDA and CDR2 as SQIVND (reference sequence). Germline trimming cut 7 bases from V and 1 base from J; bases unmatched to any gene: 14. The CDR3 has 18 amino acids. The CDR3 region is CASTPRASGRGKSYEQYF. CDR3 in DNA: TGTGCCAGTACCCCCCGGGCTAGCGGGAGGGGAAAATCCTACGAGCAGTACTTC.

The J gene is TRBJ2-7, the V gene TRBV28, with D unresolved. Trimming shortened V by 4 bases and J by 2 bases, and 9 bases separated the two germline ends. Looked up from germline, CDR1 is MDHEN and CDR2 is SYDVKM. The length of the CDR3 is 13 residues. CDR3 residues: CASSSASTYEQYF. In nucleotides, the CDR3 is TGTGCCAGCAGTTCGGCCAGTACCTACGAGCAGTACTTC. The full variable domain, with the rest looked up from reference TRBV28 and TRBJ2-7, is DVKVTQSSRYLVKRTGEKVFLECVQDMDHENMFWYRQDPGLGLRLIYFSYDVKMKEKGDIPEGYSVSREKKERFSLILESASTNQTSMYLCASSSASTYEQYFGPGTRLTVT.

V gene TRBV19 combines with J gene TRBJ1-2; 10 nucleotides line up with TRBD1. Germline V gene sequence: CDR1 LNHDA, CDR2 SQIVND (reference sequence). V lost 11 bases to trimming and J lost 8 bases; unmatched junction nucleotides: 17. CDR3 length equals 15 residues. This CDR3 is CASNKGTGDGKGYTF. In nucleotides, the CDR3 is TGTGCCTCCAACAAAGGGACAGGGGATGGGAAGGGCTACACCTTC.

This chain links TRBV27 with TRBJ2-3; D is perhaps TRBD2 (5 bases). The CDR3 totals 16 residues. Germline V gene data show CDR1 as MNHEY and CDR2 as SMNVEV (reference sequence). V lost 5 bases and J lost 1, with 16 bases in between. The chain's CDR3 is CASSQRPRAGTDTQYF. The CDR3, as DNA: TGTGCCAGCAGTCAGAGGCCGCGGGCGGGCACAGATACGCAGTATTTT.

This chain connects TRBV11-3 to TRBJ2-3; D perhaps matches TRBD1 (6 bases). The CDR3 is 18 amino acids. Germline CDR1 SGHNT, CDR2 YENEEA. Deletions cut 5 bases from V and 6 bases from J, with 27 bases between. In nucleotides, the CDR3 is TGTGCCAGCAGCAAACAGGGATGGTCGCACCTCGGCGGGGATACGCAGTATTTT. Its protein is CASSKQGWSHLGGDTQYF. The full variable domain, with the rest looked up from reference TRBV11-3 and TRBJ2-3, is EAGVVQSPRYKIIEKKQPVAFWCNPISGHNTLYWYLQNLGQGPELLIRYENEEAVDDSQLPKDRFSAERLKGVDSTLKIQPAELGDSAVYLCASSKQGWSHLGGDTQYFGPGTRLTVL.

The CDR3 loop is CASKEGGAGANVLTF. Here the CDR3 DNA reads TGTGCCTCCAAAGAAGGGGGGGCTGGGGCCAACGTCCTGACTTTC. The chain has TRBV27 and TRBJ2-6, with D possibly being TRBD2 (7 bases). This CDR3 comprises 15 residues. Per germline, CDR1 MNHEY and CDR2 SMNVEV (reference sequence). Trimming stripped 11 bases from V and 2 bases from J, with 16 bases between.

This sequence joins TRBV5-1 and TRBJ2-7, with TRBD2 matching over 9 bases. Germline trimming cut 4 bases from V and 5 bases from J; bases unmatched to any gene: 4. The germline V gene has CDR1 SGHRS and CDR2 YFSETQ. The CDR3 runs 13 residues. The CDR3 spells CASSPGTSHEQYF. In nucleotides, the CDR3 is TGCGCCAGCAGCCCTGGGACTAGCCACGAGCAGTACTTC.

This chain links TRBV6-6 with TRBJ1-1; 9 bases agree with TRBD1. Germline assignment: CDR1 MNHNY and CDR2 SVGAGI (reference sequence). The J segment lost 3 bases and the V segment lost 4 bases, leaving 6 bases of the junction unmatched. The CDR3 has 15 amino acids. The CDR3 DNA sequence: TGTGCCAGCAGTTCCCTACAGGGGGCAGACACTGAAGCTTTCTTT. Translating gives CASSSLQGADTEAFF.

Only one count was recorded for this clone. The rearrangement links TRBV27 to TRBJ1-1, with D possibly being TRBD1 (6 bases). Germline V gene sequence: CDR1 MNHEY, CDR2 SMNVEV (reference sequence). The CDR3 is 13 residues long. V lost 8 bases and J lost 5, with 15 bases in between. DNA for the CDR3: TGTGCCAGCGCCAGGGACAAAGGGACTGAAGCTTTCTTT. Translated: CASARDKGTEAFF.

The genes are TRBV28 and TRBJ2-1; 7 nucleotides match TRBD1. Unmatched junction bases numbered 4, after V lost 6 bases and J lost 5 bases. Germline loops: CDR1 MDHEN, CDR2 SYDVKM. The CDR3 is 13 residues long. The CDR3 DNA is TGTGCCAGCAGCACGGGACAGAACAATGAGCAGTTCTTC. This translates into CASSTGQNNEQFF. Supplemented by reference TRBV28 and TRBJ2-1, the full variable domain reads DVKVTQSSRYLVKRTGEKVFLECVQDMDHENMFWYRQDPGLGLRLIYFSYDVKMKEKGDIPEGYSVSREKKERFSLILESASTNQTSMYLCASSTGQNNEQFFGPGTRLTVL.

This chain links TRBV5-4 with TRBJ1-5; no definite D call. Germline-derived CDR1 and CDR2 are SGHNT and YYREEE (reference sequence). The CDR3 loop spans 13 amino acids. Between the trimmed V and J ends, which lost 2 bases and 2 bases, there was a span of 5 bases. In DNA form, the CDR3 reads TGTGCCAGCAGCTTTGATGGCAATCAGCCCCAGCATTTT. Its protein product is CASSFDGNQPQHF.

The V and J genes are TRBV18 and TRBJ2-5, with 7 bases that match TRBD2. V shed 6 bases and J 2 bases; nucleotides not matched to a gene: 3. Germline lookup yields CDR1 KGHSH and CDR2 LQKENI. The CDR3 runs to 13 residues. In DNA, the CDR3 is TGTGCCAGCTCTGCTAGCGGTCAAGAGACCCAGTACTTC. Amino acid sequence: CASSASGQETQYF. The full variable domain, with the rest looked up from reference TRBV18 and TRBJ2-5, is NAGVMQNPRHLVRRRGQEARLRCSPMKGHSHVYWYRQLPEEGLKFMVYLQKENIIDESGMPKERFSAEFPKEGPSILRIQQVVRGDSAAYFCASSASGQETQYFGPGTRLLVL.

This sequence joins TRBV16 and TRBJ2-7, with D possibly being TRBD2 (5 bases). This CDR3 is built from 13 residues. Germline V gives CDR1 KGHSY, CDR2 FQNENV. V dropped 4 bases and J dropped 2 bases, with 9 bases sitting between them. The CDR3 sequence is CASSLRETYEQYF. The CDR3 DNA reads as TGTGCCAGCAGCCTTCGGGAAACCTACGAGCAGTACTTC.

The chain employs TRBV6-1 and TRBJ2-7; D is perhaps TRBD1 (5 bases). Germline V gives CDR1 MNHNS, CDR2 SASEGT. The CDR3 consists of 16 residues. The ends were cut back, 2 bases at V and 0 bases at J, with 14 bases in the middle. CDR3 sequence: CASSERMGQGSYEQYF. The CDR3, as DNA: TGTGCCAGCAGTGAAAGGATGGGCCAGGGCTCCTACGAGCAGTACTTC.

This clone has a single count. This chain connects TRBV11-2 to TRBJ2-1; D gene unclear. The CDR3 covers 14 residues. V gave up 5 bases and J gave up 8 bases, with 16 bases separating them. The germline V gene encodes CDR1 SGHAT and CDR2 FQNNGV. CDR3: CASSQATANHEQFF. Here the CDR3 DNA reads TGTGCCAGCAGCCAGGCCACGGCGAATCATGAGCAGTTCTTC. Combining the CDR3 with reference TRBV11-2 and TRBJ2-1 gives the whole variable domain EAGVAQSPRYKIIEKRQSVAFWCNPISGHATLYWYQQILGQGPKLLIQFQNNGVVDDSQLPKDRFSAERLKGVDSTLKIQPAKLEDSAVYLCASSQATANHEQFFGPGTRLTVL.

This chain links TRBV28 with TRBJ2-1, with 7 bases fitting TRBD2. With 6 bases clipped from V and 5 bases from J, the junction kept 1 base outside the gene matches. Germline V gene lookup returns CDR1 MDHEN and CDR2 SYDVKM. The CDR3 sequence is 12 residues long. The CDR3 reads CASRTSNNEQFF. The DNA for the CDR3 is TGTGCCAGCAGGACTAGCAACAATGAGCAGTTCTTC.

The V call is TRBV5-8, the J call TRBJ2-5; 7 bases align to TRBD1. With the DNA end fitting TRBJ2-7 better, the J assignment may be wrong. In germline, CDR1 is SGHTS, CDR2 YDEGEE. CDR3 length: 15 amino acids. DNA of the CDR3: TGTGCCAGCAGCTCACACAGGGGAGAGGACTACGAGCAGTACTTC. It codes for CASSSHRGEDYEQYF.

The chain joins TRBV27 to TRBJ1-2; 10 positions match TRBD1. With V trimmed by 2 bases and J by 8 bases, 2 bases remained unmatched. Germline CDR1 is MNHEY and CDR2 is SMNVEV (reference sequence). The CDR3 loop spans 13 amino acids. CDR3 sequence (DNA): TGTGCCAGCAGTTTACGACAGGGGGCAGGCTACACCTTC. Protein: CASSLRQGAGYTF.

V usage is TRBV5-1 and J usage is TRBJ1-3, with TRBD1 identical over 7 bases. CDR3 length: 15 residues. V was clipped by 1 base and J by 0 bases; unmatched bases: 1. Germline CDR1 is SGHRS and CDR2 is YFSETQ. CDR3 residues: CASSLTGASGNTIYF. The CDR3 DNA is TGCGCCAGCAGCTTGACAGGGGCCTCTGGAAACACCATATATTTT.

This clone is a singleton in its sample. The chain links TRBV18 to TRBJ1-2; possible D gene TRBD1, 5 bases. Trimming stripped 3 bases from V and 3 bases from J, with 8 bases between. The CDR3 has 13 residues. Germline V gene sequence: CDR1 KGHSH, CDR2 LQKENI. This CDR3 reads CASSPGPDYGYTF. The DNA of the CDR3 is TGTGCCAGCTCACCGGGACCAGACTATGGCTACACCTTC.

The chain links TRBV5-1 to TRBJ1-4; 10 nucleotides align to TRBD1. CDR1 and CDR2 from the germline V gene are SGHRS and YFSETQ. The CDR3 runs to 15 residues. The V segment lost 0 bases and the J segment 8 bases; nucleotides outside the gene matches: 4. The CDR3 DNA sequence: TGCGCCAGCAGCTTGGTGGGGACAGGGGAGGAAAAACTGTTTTTT. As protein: CASSLVGTGEEKLFF. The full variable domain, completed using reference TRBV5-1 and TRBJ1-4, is KAGVTQTPRYLIKTRGQQVTLSCSPISGHRSVSWYQQTPGQGLQFLFEYFSETQRNKGNFPGRFSGRQFSNSRSEMNVSTLELGDSALYLCASSLVGTGEEKLFFGSGTQLSVL.